A selection of T cell receptor beta chains follows, all from one sample in a study of blood T cell repertoires in COVID-19. Using immunoSEQ multiplex PCR, the repertoire was profiled, and TCRdb retains in-frame clones only, with some absent. This table has a few hundred thousand clones, roughly 88% appearing once. The sample was peripheral blood. These receptors all stem from a man at least 80 years old with acute or convalescent COVID-19. Both conserved end residues are part of each CDR3. D genes are given only for firm matches. A row's size may be missing; if present it is once, few, many or a size class.

clone size	D gene	J gene	V gene	CDR3 protein	CDR3 DNA
.	TRBD1	TRBJ1-2	TRBV5-6	CASSLVGNRDRVGYTF	TGTGCCAGCAGCTTGGTGGGAAACCGGGACAGGGTCGGCTACACCTTC
.	TRBD1	TRBJ1-5	TRBV3-1/TRBV3-2	CASSPGTGEKPQHF	TGTGCCAGCAGCCCCGGGACAGGGGAAAAGCCCCAGCATTTT
.	TRBD1	TRBJ1-2	TRBV2	CASETGVRYGYTF	TGTGCCAGCGAGACAGGGGTAAGGTATGGCTACACCTTC
.	TRBD2	TRBJ2-7	TRBV6-6	CASSPTSGTYEQYF	TGTGCCAGCAGCCCGACTAGCGGGACATACGAGCAGTACTTC
.	TRBD1	TRBJ2-1	TRBV18	CASSPDAGQANEQFF	TGTGCCAGCTCACCAGATGCGGGACAGGCAAATGAGCAGTTCTTC
.	TRBD1	TRBJ2-5	TRBV28	CASSFRQGQVETQYF	TGTGCCAGCAGTTTTCGACAGGGACAAGTCGAGACCCAGTACTTC
.	.	TRBJ2-7	TRBV21-1	CASSKGLSRDREILSYEQYF	TGTGCCAGCAGCAAAGGGCTCAGCCGGGACAGGGAAATCCTCTCCTACGAGCAGTACTTC
.	.	TRBJ2-1	TRBV3-1/TRBV3-2	CASSRSGTPSYNEQFF	TGTGCCAGCAGCCGTTCCGGGACTCCCTCCTACAATGAGCAGTTCTTC
.	.	TRBJ1-1	TRBV7-3	CASSLQGYTEAFF	TGTGCCAGCAGCTTACAGGGGTACACTGAAGCTTTCTTT
.	.	TRBJ1-5	TRBV6-5	CASIPRQVANQPQHF	TGTGCCAGCATCCCAAGACAGGTAGCAAATCAGCCCCAGCATTTT
.	.	TRBJ1-6	TRBV9	CASREQDSYNSPLHF	TGTGCCAGCCGCGAACAGGACTCCTATAATTCACCCCTCCACTTT
.	.	TRBJ2-5	TRBV4-3	CASSQGASAGIETQYF	TGCGCCAGCAGCCAAGGGGCCTCGGCGGGAATAGAGACCCAGTACTTC
.	.	TRBJ2-1	TRBV6-2/TRBV6-3	CASSSPDSPHEQFF	TGTGCCAGCAGTTCCCCGGACAGTCCTCATGAGCAGTTCTTC
.	.	TRBJ1-5	TRBV7-2	CASSPGLSNQPQHF	TGTGCCAGCAGCCCGGGACTGAGTAATCAGCCCCAGCATTTT
.	TRBD2	TRBJ2-1	TRBV18	CASSLGAGVNEQFF	TGTGCCAGCTCCCTGGGAGCGGGGGTTAATGAGCAGTTCTTC
.	.	TRBJ2-7	TRBV11-1	CASSTLPTSYEQYF	TGTGCCAGCAGCACCCTTCCTACCTCCTACGAGCAGTACTTC
.	TRBD2	TRBJ2-3	TRBV19	CASSISRGGSGTTDTQYF	TGTGCCAGTAGTATATCCCGAGGTGGTAGCGGGACCACAGATACGCAGTATTTT
many	.	TRBJ1-6	TRBV6-5	CASKGVNSPLHF	TGTGCCAGCAAGGGGGTTAATTCACCCCTCCACTTT
.	TRBD2	TRBJ2-2	TRBV6-4	CASPGLENTGELFF	TGTGCCAGTCCGGGACTAGAGAACACCGGGGAGCTGTTTTTT
.	TRBD2	TRBJ2-1	TRBV7-2	CASSPGTSLIYNEQFF	TGTGCCAGCAGCCCGGGGACTAGCCTTATCTACAATGAGCAGTTCTTC
.	TRBD1	TRBJ2-1	TRBV6-5	CASSYSGGRYNEQFF	TGTGCCAGCAGTTACTCAGGGGGCAGGTACAATGAGCAGTTCTTC
.	TRBD1	TRBJ1-6	TRBV9	CASSRGTGLSPLHF	TGTGCCAGCAGCAGGGGGACAGGGCTTTCACCCCTCCACTTT
few	.	TRBJ1-5	TRBV20-1	CSASNGDQPQHF	TGCAGTGCTAGTAACGGAGATCAGCCCCAGCATTTT
.	TRBD2	TRBJ2-5	TRBV10-3	CAIRLAGGEETQYF	TGTGCCATCAGATTAGCGGGGGGGGAAGAGACCCAGTACTTC
.	TRBD2	TRBJ2-1	TRBV15	CATSRDGRPGLAGNEQFF	TGTGCCACCAGCAGAGATGGGAGGCCTGGACTAGCGGGCAATGAGCAGTTCTTC
.	TRBD2	TRBJ2-1	TRBV4-1	CASSHDLGGGVSYNEQFF	TGCGCCAGCAGCCATGACCTGGGCGGGGGGGTCTCCTACAATGAGCAGTTCTTC
.	TRBD2	TRBJ2-1	TRBV9	CASSVSPRTSNEQFF	TGTGCCAGCAGCGTAAGCCCGAGGACTAGCAATGAGCAGTTCTTC
.	TRBD2	TRBJ2-1	TRBV4-2	CASSPLGELAEGEQFF	TGTGCCAGCAGCCCCCTGGGGGAACTAGCGGAGGGTGAGCAGTTCTTC
.	.	TRBJ2-5	TRBV27	CASSFLRGSGETQYF	TGTGCCAGCAGTTTCCTAAGGGGCTCAGGGGAGACCCAGTACTTC
.	.	TRBJ1-1	TRBV7-8	CASSLGATSNTEAFF	TGTGCCAGCAGCTTAGGGGCAACGTCGAACACTGAAGCTTTCTTT
.	.	TRBJ2-7	TRBV21-1	CASPPTAGSRYEQYF	TGTGCCAGCCCCCCCACAGCCGGGAGCAGATACGAGCAGTACTTC
.	TRBD2	TRBJ2-1	TRBV4-3	CASSHTWRELGNEQFF	TGCGCCAGCAGCCATACTTGGCGGGAGCTAGGCAATGAGCAGTTCTTC
.	.	TRBJ1-6	TRBV6-5	CASGGGTNYKSLHF	TGTGCCAGCGGAGGAGGGACTAACTATAAGTCCCTCCACTTT
.	TRBD2	TRBJ2-2	TRBV5-4	CASSWTRQNTGELFF	TGTGCCAGCAGCTGGACTAGACAGAACACCGGGGAGCTGTTTTTT
.	TRBD1	TRBJ1-5	TRBV5-6	CASSLDRGDQPQHF	TGTGCCAGCAGCTTGGACAGGGGCGATCAGCCCCAGCATTTT
.	.	TRBJ1-1	TRBV14	CASSRTTANTEAFF	TGTGCCAGCAGCCGCACAACAGCGAACACTGAAGCTTTCTTT
.	.	TRBJ1-2	TRBV14	CASSQVIGNYGYTF	TGTGCCAGCAGCCAAGTTATCGGGAACTATGGCTACACCTTC
few	.	TRBJ1-4	TRBV7-2	CASSLNKGVGEKLFF	TGTGCCAGCAGCTTAAACAAAGGGGTAGGGGAAAAACTGTTTTTT
.	TRBD1	TRBJ2-5	TRBV5-5	CASRPGQGAETQYF	TGTGCCAGCAGGCCGGGACAGGGGGCAGAGACCCAGTACTTC
.	.	TRBJ2-7	TRBV5-1	CASRFGLTGTYEQYF	TGCGCCAGCAGATTCGGATTGACAGGAACCTACGAGCAGTACTTC
.	.	TRBJ1-6	TRBV12-3/TRBV12-4	CASSLNGEGPIHF	TGTGCCAGCAGTTTAAATGGTGAGGGCCCTATCCACTTT
.	TRBD1	TRBJ1-2	TRBV13	CASSPRDRVYGYTF	TGTGCCAGCAGCCCGAGGGACAGGGTCTATGGCTACACCTTC
.	.	TRBJ1-3	TRBV24-1	CATLFEARGAVSGNTIYF	TGTGCCACCTTATTCGAAGCCAGAGGAGCAGTCTCTGGAAACACCATATATTTT
.	TRBD1	TRBJ1-5	TRBV6-6	CASSYFDREFNQPQHF	TGTGCCAGCAGTTACTTCGACAGGGAATTCAATCAGCCCCAGCATTTT
.	.	TRBJ1-1	TRBV5-1	CASSLEGGLSGTEAFF	TGCGCCAGCAGCTTGGAGGGGGGGCTGAGTGGCACTGAAGCTTTCTTT
.	.	TRBJ1-6	TRBV11-3	CASSWGGPNSPLHF	TGTGCCAGCAGTTGGGGGGGGCCGAATTCACCCCTCCACTTT
.	.	TRBJ1-2	TRBV29-1	CSVEIGRVHGYTF	TGCAGCGTTGAAATCGGCAGGGTCCATGGCTACACCTTC
.	.	TRBJ1-4	TRBV3-1/TRBV3-2	CASSPGWANEKLFF	TGTGCCAGCAGCCCAGGATGGGCTAATGAAAAACTGTTTTTT
.	.	TRBJ1-3	TRBV27	CASSFTGSSGNTIYF	TGTGCCAGCAGTTTCACGGGGAGCTCTGGAAACACCATATATTTT
.	TRBD1	TRBJ1-1	TRBV4-1	CASSRQGVSTEAFF	TGCGCCAGCAGTCGACAGGGAGTGAGCACTGAAGCTTTCTTT
.	TRBD1	TRBJ2-2	TRBV7-9	CASSFGQERELFF	TGTGCCAGCAGCTTCGGACAGGAAAGAGAGCTGTTTTTT
.	.	TRBJ1-2	TRBV24-1	CATSDVTGQGYTF	TGTGCCACCAGTGATGTGACAGGTCAAGGCTACACCTTC